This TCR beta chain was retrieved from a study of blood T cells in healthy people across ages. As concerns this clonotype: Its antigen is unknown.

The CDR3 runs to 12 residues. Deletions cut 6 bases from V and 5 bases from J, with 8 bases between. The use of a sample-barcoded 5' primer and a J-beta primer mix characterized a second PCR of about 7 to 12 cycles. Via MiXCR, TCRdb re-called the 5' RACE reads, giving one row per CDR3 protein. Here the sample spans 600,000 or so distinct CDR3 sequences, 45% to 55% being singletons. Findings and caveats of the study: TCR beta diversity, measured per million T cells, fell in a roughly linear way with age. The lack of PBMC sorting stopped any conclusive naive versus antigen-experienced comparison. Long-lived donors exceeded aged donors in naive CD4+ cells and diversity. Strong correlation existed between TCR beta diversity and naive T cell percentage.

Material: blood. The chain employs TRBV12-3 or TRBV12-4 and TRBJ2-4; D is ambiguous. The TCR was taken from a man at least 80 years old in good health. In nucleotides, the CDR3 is TGTGCCAGCAGCCCTTCCGAAAACATTCAGTACTTC. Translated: CASSPSENIQYF.